Following are 9 T cell receptor beta chains from one sample sequenced in a study of identical twins. TCRdb itself ran the 5' RACE reads through MiXCR, one entry per CDR3 protein. The sample lists hundreds of thousands of distinct CDR3 sequences, roughly 6.2% occurring once. The sequenced sample was naive T cells sorted from blood. The receptors originated from a man younger than 35 in good health.

This clonotype was seen at least ten times. This chain joins TRBV6-1 and TRBJ1-1, with no clear D. This CDR3 comprises 13 residues. Germline V gene sequence: CDR1 MNHNS, CDR2 SASEGT. V was cut by 2 bases and J by 8 bases, with 12 bases left in between. Here the CDR3 reads CASSEYREIEAFF. The DNA of the CDR3 is TGTGCCAGCAGTGAATACCGGGAGATAGAAGCTTTCTTT.

This clonotype was picked up many times. Since a much larger clone is just one base distant, this may be a read error. V usage is TRBV12-3 or TRBV12-4 and J usage is TRBJ2-6; D gene ambiguous. V lost 3 bases and J 3 bases, leaving 3 bases between the germline ends. CDR3 length: 13 residues. In DNA, the CDR3 is TGTGCCAGCAGTTTTTATGGGGCCAACGTCCTGACTTTC. It encodes CASSFYGANVLTF.

The V call is TRBV29-1, the J call TRBJ2-5; TRBD2 matches 9 bases. V shed 4 bases and J 5 bases; nucleotides not matched to a gene: 14. Germline loops: CDR1 SQVTM, CDR2 ANQGSEA. This CDR3 region has 16 residues. Here the CDR3 reads CSVVGWAGGPGETQYF. The CDR3 nucleotides are TGCAGCGTTGTTGGATGGGCGGGAGGGCCGGGCGAGACCCAGTACTTC. Supplemented by reference TRBV29-1 and TRBJ2-5, the full variable domain reads SAVISQKPSRDICQRGTSLTIQCQVDSQVTMMFWYRQQPGQSLTLIATANQGSEATYESGFVIDKFPISRPNLTFSTLTVSNMSPEDSSIYLCSVVGWAGGPGETQYFGPGTRLLVL.

The sample holds many counts of this clonotype. The chain carries TRBV11-1 and TRBJ2-3; no firm D call. Germline V CDR1 and CDR2: SGHAT, FQDESV (reference sequence). This CDR3 is built from 13 residues. The germline V and J ends were trimmed by 8 bases and 2 bases, with 11 bases remaining between them. The CDR3 is CASATGTTDTQYF. The CDR3, as DNA: TGTGCCAGCGCGACCGGCACCACAGATACGCAGTATTTT.

This clonotype has more than one count but fewer than ten. CDR3 nucleotides: TGTGCCATCAGTGCTGGGCCAGAAAAATACGAGCAGTACGTC. Encoded protein: CAISAGPEKYEQYV. The chain employs TRBV10-3 and TRBJ2-7; unclear D gene. V lost 4 bases to trimming and J lost 4 bases, with 14 bases between them. CDR3 size: 14 residues. CDR1 is ENHRY, CDR2 SYGVKD, per germline.

This clonotype has more than one count but fewer than ten. The chain recombines TRBV12-3 or TRBV12-4 with TRBJ2-3, with 12 positions matching TRBD2. Trimming cost V 6 bases and J 8 bases; bases outside gene matches: 12. The CDR3 consists of 16 residues. The CDR3 region is CASRLTSGRGQGTQYF. The CDR3 DNA follows: TGTGCCAGCAGATTGACTAGCGGGAGAGGTCAAGGTACGCAGTATTTT.

This clonotype was found many times. V is TRBV29-1 and J is TRBJ2-2; D uncertain. CDR1 and CDR2 from the germline V gene are SQVTM and ANQGSEA. V gave up 7 bases and J gave up 7 bases, with 7 bases separating them. CDR3 size: 10 residues. Here the CDR3 DNA reads TGCAGCGCCTGGGACGGGGAGCTGTTTTTT. Translating gives CSAWDGELFF.

The table lists this clonotype with many counts. The genes are TRBV29-1 and TRBJ1-2; possibly TRBD1 for D (5 bases). The CDR3 contains 13 residues. The germline V gene has CDR1 SQVTM and CDR2 ANQGSEA. V shed 5 bases and J shed 4 bases, with 14 bases lying between them. The DNA of the CDR3 is TGCAGCGTTACCAGGGAGGCTAGCTATGGCTACACCTTC. Translating gives CSVTREASYGYTF.

This chain uses TRBV12-3 or TRBV12-4 with TRBJ1-5; perhaps TRBD1 as D (5 bases). Trimming left V 6 bases short and J 3 bases short, with 12 bases between. This CDR3 has 14 residues. The CDR3 spells CASRLQGANQPQHF. In DNA form, the CDR3 reads TGTGCCAGCAGACTGCAGGGAGCCAATCAGCCCCAGCATTTT.